This entry is about one TCR beta chain. What it binds is unknown. The data are from a study of T cell repertoires in ileal Crohn's disease. Findings and limits, study-wide: Clonal expansions were more frequent in active smokers than non-smokers at surgery. Endoscopic recurrence occurred in every patient whose clonality exceeded 26.8%.

TCRdb keeps only in-frame clones here, not all; method: immunoSEQ multiplex PCR. The sample lists roughly 16,000 clones, approximately 94% seen once, with roughly 3.4% in the top ten. This clonotype originated in an adult with Crohn's disease. Sequenced: ileal tissue.

The DNA for the CDR3 is TGCGCCAGCAGCTTTGGGACAGGGCAGATTGAGCAGTACTTC. It yields the protein CASSFGTGQIEQYF. The V and J genes are TRBV5-1 and TRBJ2-7, with 9 bases matching TRBD1. Trimming cost V 2 bases and J 7 bases; bases outside gene matches: 7. Germline loops: CDR1 SGHRS, CDR2 YFSETQ. This CDR3 comprises 14 residues.